This TCR beta chain was profiled in a study of post-analysis software for immune sequencing data (dated by TCRdb to the mid-2010s). Describing the broader study: Recorded disease courses included relapsing-remitting, secondary progressive and progressive-relapsing multiple sclerosis, with some patients lacking subtype annotation. The multiple sclerosis patient repertoires were compared with about a dozen previously published healthy control repertoires from donors aged about 6 to 28 years. A subset of samples was prepared in parallel using single-end sample barcoding, then pooled and co-amplified after Illumina adapter ligation. The research as a whole found: Roughly 5 TRBV segments, including TRBV5-6, TRBV5-1 and TRBV20-1, were significantly more frequent in patients than controls. Strong co-clustering of samples prepared in the same batch was shown by direct clustering with F measure, prompting a batch-effect correction. Normalized Chao1 diversity was significantly lower in multiple sclerosis patients than controls, suggesting substantial peripheral T-cell clonal expansion. The control group was slightly older than the multiple sclerosis patient group.

CDR3 length: 13 amino acids, cysteine to phenylalanine. Only CDR3 DNA is held: 39 bases, read in frame from base 1. CDR1 and CDR2 were assigned from the germline V gene as SGHDT and YYEEEE. V lost 0 bases and J lost 10 bases; the stretch between them is 11 bases long. To demonstrate the VDJtools post-analysis software, the study profiled TCR beta repertoires from the peripheral blood of around 13 young patients with multiple sclerosis. Multiple sclerosis patients were children and adolescents aged roughly 6 to 16 years. Library method: PCR. Instrument used: Illumina HiSeq 2500. To reduce PCR and sequencing biases, unique molecular identifiers were incorporated into the TCR beta cDNA libraries. Per 1 to 10 million input T cells, approximately 500,000 cDNA molecules were obtained, such that each molecule approximated one T cell. The same protocol used for the earlier healthy control dataset was applied to prepare and sequence the patient libraries. Samples belonging to the same batch were prepared together, multiplexed and sequenced on a shared HiSeq lane. Turning to the authors' computational methods: Raw barcoded reads were processed with MIGEC, and single-read molecular identifier groups were discarded before consensus assembly and CDR3 extraction. Clonotype tables were post-analysed with VDJtools, normalizing diversity by down-sampling all datasets to the smallest sample size. To correct batch-related cross-sample contamination, repertoire overlap clustering matched CDR3 amino acid sequences but not nucleotide sequences. The public sequencing data were trimmed at Q25 with fastp and processed into clonotypes with MiXCR by TCRdb, which kept only in-frame beta chains. Merged by CDR3 protein, the rows form single entries marked with the most common genes and DNA. TCRdb's processing, not the authors' own work, is the source of the V and J calls. This sample lists some 800,000 distinct CDR3 sequences; under 60% were detected once. Jointly, the top ten make up 4.9% of the sample.

As for this clonotype: The specificity of this receptor is unknown. No much larger clone exists at a distance of one base, and base qualities are not known.

In this chain, TRBV5-6 is recombined with TRBJ2-1, with TRBD2 tentatively as D gene (6 bases match). Sequencing was performed on blood. This clonotype was obtained from a girl between 5 and 17 years old with multiple sclerosis. The CDR3 loop reads CASSLGASGEQFF. The DNA is TGTGCCAGCAGCTTGGGGGCGAGCGGGGAGCAGTTCTTC.